A single sample is the source of the 20 T cell receptor beta chains below, sequenced in a study of T cell responses to AZD1222 COVID-19 vaccine. Produced via immunoSEQ multiplex PCR; TCRdb's table is partial and in-frame only. The table shows roughly 120,000 clones, with 80% to 90% occurring only once. The specimen comprised peripheral blood, sampled on day 0 of AZD1222 vaccination. Receptors were obtained from an adult in good health.

In nucleotides, the CDR3 is TGTGCCAGCAGCAGGGCCCTACAGGGGAACACTGAAGCTTTCTTT. It encodes CASSRALQGNTEAFF. The chain joins TRBV5-6 to TRBJ1-1; possibly TRBD1 for D (6 bases). Germline V lookup: CDR1 SGHDT, CDR2 YYEEEE. V was pared by 4 bases and J by 1 base, with 14 bases between. The CDR3 spans 15 residues. The variable domain in full, completed from reference TRBV5-6 and TRBJ1-1, reads DAGVTQSPTHLIKTRGQQVTLRCSPKSGHDTVSWYQQALGQGPQFIFQYYEEEERQRGNFPDRFSGHQFPNYSSELNVNALLLGDSALYLCASSRALQGNTEAFFGQGTRLTVV.

The rearrangement links TRBV28 to TRBJ2-7; 9 nucleotides align to TRBD2. CDR1 MDHEN and CDR2 SYDVKM come from the germline V gene. The CDR3 extends over 14 amino acids. Trimming cost V 8 bases and J 2 bases; bases outside gene matches: 7. The DNA of the CDR3 is TGTGCCAGCCATGGGGCGGGAGGGCCCTACGAGCAGTACTTC. Translated, it gives CASHGAGGPYEQYF.

The gene calls are TRBV19 and TRBJ1-2; D is undetermined. Trimming took 1 base from V and 5 from J, leaving 17 bases between them. There are 16 residues in the CDR3. Germline V gene data show CDR1 as LNHDA and CDR2 as SQIVND (reference sequence). The CDR3 coding sequence is TGTGCCAGTAGTATAGCAGCTTCTTCCATGGTTTATGGCTACACCTTC. This encodes CASSIAASSMVYGYTF.

This sequence joins TRBV7-2 and TRBJ1-2, with no clear D. The CDR3 covers 11 residues. Germline V gives CDR1 SGHTA, CDR2 FQGNSA. The germline V and J ends were trimmed by 5 bases and 8 bases, with 9 bases remaining between them. As DNA, the CDR3 is TGTGCCAGCAGCCCTGGGAGGGGCTACACCTTC. Translated: CASSPGRGYTF.

This clone was seen a single time. The V call is TRBV30, the J call TRBJ1-2, with 7 bases matching TRBD1. J gave up 8 bases and V 1 base, and 7 bases lay outside the gene matches. This CDR3 is built from 13 residues. Looked up from germline, CDR1 is GTSNPN and CDR2 is SVGIG (reference sequence). The chain's CDR3 is CAWSEDRAGGYTF. The CDR3 nucleotides are TGTGCCTGGAGTGAAGACAGGGCTGGGGGCTACACCTTC.

The V call is TRBV19, the J call TRBJ1-6, with TRBD1 identical over 7 bases. J gave up 9 bases and V 1 base, and 6 bases lay outside the gene matches. This CDR3 has 15 residues. Looked up from germline, CDR1 is LNHDA and CDR2 is SQIVND (reference sequence). The CDR3, as DNA: TGTGCCAGTAGTATAGGCGGCCAGGGGGGTTCACCCCTCCACTTT. Its protein is CASSIGGQGGSPLHF. The variable domain in full, with the rest retrieved from reference TRBV19 and TRBJ1-6, is DGGITQSPKYLFRKEGQNVTLSCEQNLNHDAMYWYRQDPGQGLRLIYYSQIVNDFQKGDIAEGYSVSREKKESFPLTVTSAQKNPTAFYLCASSIGGQGGSPLHFGNGTRLTVT.

The rearrangement links TRBV5-6 to TRBJ2-1; D is unresolved. Trimming took off 5 bases at V and 4 bases at J, with 4 bases between the two ends. Germline V gene sequence: CDR1 SGHDT, CDR2 YYEEEE. The length of the CDR3 is 11 residues. The chain's CDR3 is CASSSYNEQFF. CDR3 coding DNA: TGTGCCAGCAGTTCTTACAATGAGCAGTTCTTC.

The V call is TRBV19, the J call TRBJ2-1; 13 bases are a match to TRBD2. Losses at the gene ends were 2 bases for V and 6 bases for J; bases not matched to a gene: 4. CDR1 LNHDA and CDR2 SQIVND come from the germline V gene (reference sequence). The CDR3 length is 16 residues. The CDR3 DNA reads TGTGCCAGTAGTATAACTAGCGGGGGGGCTTCCAATGAGCAGTTCTTC. This translates into CASSITSGGASNEQFF.

The gene calls are TRBV6-1 and TRBJ2-5, with a tentative D call TRBD2 (5 bases). From germline, CDR1 is MNHNS and CDR2 SASEGT. This CDR3 is built from 13 residues. Trimming took off 1 base at V and 9 bases at J, with 12 bases between the two ends. Written as DNA, the CDR3 is TGTGCCAGCAGTGAAGACACAGCCGGGGCCCAGTACTTC. This codes for CASSEDTAGAQYF.

The chain links TRBV30 to TRBJ2-7; perhaps D is TRBD1 or TRBD2 (5 bases each). The CDR3 length is 13 residues. Germline loops: CDR1 GTSNPN, CDR2 SVGIG (reference sequence). The CDR3 region is CVLWAGSSYEQYF. As DNA, the CDR3 is TGTGTCCTATGGGCAGGGAGCTCCTACGAGCAGTACTTC. Full variable domain (rest looked up from reference TRBV30 and TRBJ2-7): SQTIHQWPATLVQPVGSPLSLECTVEGTSNPNLYWYRQAAGRGLQLLFYSVGIGQISSEVPQNLSASRPQDRQFILSSKKLLLSDSGFYLCVLWAGSSYEQYFGPGTRLTVT.

CDR3 DNA sequence: TGTGCCAGCAGCTTAGGGGAGTACCAAGAGACCCAGTACTTC. Translated, it gives CASSLGEYQETQYF. The gene calls are TRBV11-2 and TRBJ2-5; a possible D gene is TRBD2 (5 bases). CDR1 SGHAT and CDR2 FQNNGV come from the germline V gene. The CDR3 sequence is 14 residues long. V lost 1 base and J 0 bases, leaving 6 bases between the germline ends.

This chain joins TRBV2 and TRBJ1-4; D is ambiguous. The V gene's germline CDR1 is SNHLY and CDR2 FYNNEI. V lost 6 bases and J 9 bases, leaving 20 bases between the germline ends. This CDR3 has 15 residues. The DNA for the CDR3 is TGTGCCAGCAGCGACCTGAGGACTCATCCACAAAAACTGTTTTTT. Amino acids: CASSDLRTHPQKLFF.

This clone came up once. The chain uses TRBV6-5 and TRBJ1-2, with D unresolved. In germline, CDR1 is MNHEY, CDR2 SVGAGI. Trimming took 6 bases from V and 8 from J, leaving 10 bases between them. The CDR3 spans 11 residues. CDR3 nucleotide sequence: TGTGCCAGCAGCCCCCTGAGAGGCTACACCTTC. Translated: CASSPLRGYTF.

This clone was detected only a few times. This chain connects TRBV11-2 to TRBJ2-1; D is perhaps TRBD1 (6 bases). The CDR3 spans 15 residues. Trimming left V 5 bases short and J 8 bases short, with 19 bases between. The V gene's germline CDR1 is SGHAT and CDR2 FQNNGV. The CDR3 region is CASSPYRVGSDEQFF. For the CDR3, the DNA is TGTGCCAGCAGCCCCTACAGGGTCGGGTCTGATGAGCAGTTCTTC.

The rearrangement uses TRBV11-3 and TRBJ2-3; the D is unclear. The V gene lost 5 bases and the J gene lost 1 base, with 10 bases spanning the gap. Germline V gene data show CDR1 as SGHNT and CDR2 as YENEEA. This CDR3 spans 14 amino acids. CDR3 in DNA: TGTGCCAGCAGCAAGAGGACGGGCACAGATACGCAGTATTTT. Protein product: CASSKRTGTDTQYF.

This clone appeared a few times. For the CDR3, the DNA is TGTGCCACCAGTGAACCCGACAGGGACGGTGGCTACACCTTC. Residues: CATSEPDRDGGYTF. The chain joins TRBV24-1 to TRBJ1-2; 7 nucleotides agree with TRBD1. In germline, CDR1 is KGHDR, CDR2 SFDVKD. The CDR3 runs to 14 residues. Trimming took 4 bases from V and 7 from J; bases not matched to a gene: 8.

The V call is TRBV4-1, the J call TRBJ2-7; TRBD1 matches 7 bases. The CDR3 runs to 13 residues. The J segment lost 3 bases and the V segment lost 1 base, leaving 0 bases of the junction unmatched. The germline V gene has CDR1 MGHRA and CDR2 YSYEKL. The CDR3 coding sequence is TGCGCCAGCAGCCAAGGGGACAGCTACGAGCAGTACTTC. As protein: CASSQGDSYEQYF.

V and J are TRBV28 and TRBJ1-2; D remains ambiguous. Trimming removed 8 bases at V and 8 bases at J, with 12 bases between. From germline, CDR1 is MDHEN and CDR2 SYDVKM. The CDR3 length is 11 residues. For the CDR3, the DNA is TGTGCCAGCTCAGGAGGAGACGGCTACACCTTC. Translating it yields CASSGGDGYTF.

This clone showed up just once. J is TRBJ2-7 and V is TRBV5-5; D is ambiguous. With 0 bases removed from V and 0 bases from J, the gap between germline ends came to 22 bases. The germline gives CDR1 SGHKS, CDR2 YYEKEE (reference sequence). The CDR3 is made up of 19 amino acids. The CDR3 spells CASSLATPSLAVSSYEQYF. Written as DNA, the CDR3 is TGTGCCAGCAGCTTGGCCACCCCCAGCCTGGCGGTAAGCTCCTACGAGCAGTACTTC. Full variable domain (missing parts from reference TRBV5-5 and TRBJ2-7): DAGVTQSPTHLIKTRGQQVTLRCSPISGHKSVSWYQQVLGQGPQFIFQYYEKEERGRGNFPDRFSARQFPNYSSELNVNALLLGDSALYLCASSLATPSLAVSSYEQYFGPGTRLTVT.

V is TRBV7-6 and J is TRBJ2-5; the D is unclear. The CDR3 is made up of 12 amino acids. V shed 1 base and J shed 3 bases, with 3 bases lying between them. Germline values: CDR1 SGHVS, CDR2 FNYEAQ. CDR3 loop: CASSLVKETQYF. Written as DNA, the CDR3 is TGTGCCAGCAGCTTAGTCAAAGAGACCCAGTACTTC.